The 14 T cell receptor beta chains below were found in one sample sequenced in a study of cytomegalovirus exposure and HLA in healthy donors. A multiplex PCR was run with 60 Vbeta primers and 13 Jbeta primers. Only in-frame clones appear in the TCRdb table, and some are missing; sequencing was by immunoSEQ multiplex PCR. The table includes some 130,000 clones, just under 90% detected once. Input material: PBMCs. All receptors derive from a woman in her twenties or thirties in good health and CMV-seronegative.

The chain employs TRBV5-1 and TRBJ2-3, with TRBD2 as a possible D gene (5 bases). Between the trimmed V and J ends, which lost 0 bases and 4 bases, there was a span of 9 bases. Germline CDR1 SGHRS, CDR2 YFSETQ. The CDR3 sequence is 14 residues long. CDR3 in amino acids: CASSLGELPDTQYF. DNA of the CDR3: TGCGCCAGCAGCTTGGGGGAGTTACCAGATACGCAGTATTTT.

This clone has just a few counts. The gene calls are TRBV5-1 and TRBJ1-2, with 8 bases identical to TRBD1. The CDR3 covers 14 residues. Per the germline V gene, CDR1 is SGHRS and CDR2 is YFSETQ. Trimming at V came to 3 bases and at J to 6 bases, leaving 7 bases not matched to a gene. The CDR3 coding sequence is TGCGCCAGCAGCTCTGACAGGGGTTTAGATGGCTACACCTTC. The encoded protein is CASSSDRGLDGYTF. Full variable domain (missing parts from reference TRBV5-1 and TRBJ1-2): KAGVTQTPRYLIKTRGQQVTLSCSPISGHRSVSWYQQTPGQGLQFLFEYFSETQRNKGNFPGRFSGRQFSNSRSEMNVSTLELGDSALYLCASSSDRGLDGYTFGSGTRLTVV.

The chain joins TRBV6-6 to TRBJ1-4; 8 nucleotides align to TRBD1. The CDR3 is 15 amino acids. The trim removed 7 bases at V and 10 bases at J, leaving 14 bases unmatched. From germline, CDR1 is MNHNY and CDR2 SVGAGI (reference sequence). CDR3 nucleotides: TGTGCCAGCACCAGACAGGGGCGAAGTCGGGGAAAACTGTTTTTT. Translated: CASTRQGRSRGKLFF.

The rearrangement joins TRBV7-9 to TRBJ2-1; 10 positions match TRBD2. CDR1 SEHNR and CDR2 FQNEAQ come from the germline V gene (reference sequence). The CDR3 length is 15 residues. Losses at the gene ends were 5 bases for V and 4 bases for J; bases not matched to a gene: 5. The chain's CDR3 is CASSIGTSAYNEQFF. The CDR3, as DNA: TGTGCCAGCAGCATCGGGACTAGCGCATACAATGAGCAGTTCTTC.

V usage is TRBV7-3 and J usage is TRBJ1-2; 8 positions match TRBD1. The ends lost 5 bases at V and 5 bases at J; junction bases unmatched: 4. The CDR3 consists of 13 residues. Germline V gene sequence: CDR1 SGHTA, CDR2 FQGTGA. CDR3 nucleotide sequence: TGTGCCAGCAGCCGGACAGGGAGGTATGGCTACACCTTC. This encodes CASSRTGRYGYTF.

The chain couples TRBV7-3 to TRBJ2-3; the match to TRBD2 covers 10 bases. CDR3 length: 15 residues. Germline CDR1 and CDR2: SGHTA and FQGTGA. The ends lost 6 bases at V and 2 bases at J; junction bases unmatched: 5. CDR3 loop: CASSLAGAATDTQYF. CDR3 sequence (DNA): TGTGCCAGCAGTCTAGCGGGAGCCGCCACAGATACGCAGTATTTT.

V is TRBV4-3 and J is TRBJ2-1; TRBD1 matches at 9 bases. Germline V gene lookup returns CDR1 LGHNA and CDR2 YSLEER. The length of the CDR3 is 14 residues. V was pared by 4 bases and J by 8 bases, with 6 bases of the junction left unmatched. The DNA for the CDR3 is TGCGCCAGCAGCCGGGGACAGGGTAGGGATGAGCAGTTCTTC. It specifies CASSRGQGRDEQFF.

This clone was seen a few times. The CDR3 reads CASSDLGQGLGEQFF. For the CDR3, the DNA is TGTGCCAGCAGTGATTTGGGACAGGGGCTCGGAGAGCAGTTCTTC. The chain carries TRBV2 and TRBJ2-1; TRBD1 aligns across 10 bases. J lost 10 bases, V lost 3 bases, and 9 bases had no gene match. Per the germline V gene, CDR1 is SNHLY and CDR2 is FYNNEI. The CDR3 is 15 amino acids.

V gene TRBV7-3 combines with J gene TRBJ2-5, with D possibly TRBD2 on 6 matching bases. Germline V lookup: CDR1 SGHTA, CDR2 FQGTGA. The CDR3 contains 15 residues. V was pared by 3 bases and J by 3 bases, with 14 bases between. The CDR3 DNA reads TGTGCCAGCAGCTTTCGGGGGTCGGACGAAGAGACCCAGTACTTC. Its protein is CASSFRGSDEETQYF.

This clone was counted many times. The gene calls are TRBV6-1 and TRBJ1-4, with a weak D call TRBD1 (5 bases). Germline assignment: CDR1 MNHNS and CDR2 SASEGT. With 8 bases removed from V and 8 bases from J, the gap between germline ends came to 15 bases. This CDR3 has 13 amino acids. The CDR3 DNA reads as TGTGCCAGCGAGCCGCGGTGGGGCGAAAAACTGTTTTTT. Encoded protein: CASEPRWGEKLFF.

The chain has TRBV5-4 and TRBJ2-2, with a weak D call TRBD1 (6 bases). The CDR3 consists of 15 residues. V was clipped by 5 bases and J by 4 bases, with 15 bases between them. Germline-derived CDR1 and CDR2 are SGHNT and YYREEE (reference sequence). CDR3 coding DNA: TGTGCCAGCAGTCCCCGGGACAAAAGCACCGGGGAGCTGTTTTTT. Amino acid sequence: CASSPRDKSTGELFF. The whole variable domain, filled in from reference TRBV5-4 and TRBJ2-2, reads ETGVTQSPTHLIKTRGQQVTLRCSSQSGHNTVSWYQQALGQGPQFIFQYYREEENGRGNFPPRFSGLQFPNYSSELNVNALELDDSALYLCASSPRDKSTGELFFGEGSRLTVL.

The CDR3 DNA sequence: TGTGCCAGCAGCTTAGTACTAGCGGGGGAATACGAGCAGTACTTC. Translating gives CASSLVLAGEYEQYF. J is TRBJ2-7 and V is TRBV7-2, with 11 nucleotides matching TRBD2. Germline-derived CDR1 and CDR2 are SGHTA and FQGNSA. After removal of 1 base from V and 4 bases from J, the junction contained 3 bases not matched to a gene. The CDR3 extends over 15 amino acids. The variable domain in full, completed from reference TRBV7-2 and TRBJ2-7, reads GAGVSQSPSNKVTEKGKDVELRCDPISGHTALYWYRQSLGQGLEFLIYFQGNSAPDKSGLPSDRFSAERTGGSVSTLTIQRTQQEDSAVYLCASSLVLAGEYEQYFGPGTRLTVT.

The CDR3 coding sequence is TGTGCCAGCAGCGCTCGACTAGCGGGAGGGCACACCGGGGAGCTGTTTTTT. It codes for CASSARLAGGHTGELFF. The chain carries TRBV13 and TRBJ2-2, with 14 bases matching TRBD2. This CDR3 has 17 residues. The germline gives CDR1 PRHDT, CDR2 FYEKMQ (reference sequence). The V segment lost 5 bases and the J segment 3 bases; nucleotides outside the gene matches: 5.

In its sample, this clone was seen a few times. The junction and the germline gene differ at one end; a read error may be behind it. This chain connects TRBV7-7 to TRBJ1-1, with D unclear. Per germline, CDR1 SSHAT and CDR2 FNYEAQ (reference sequence). The CDR3 runs to 13 residues. CDR3: CASSFGENTEAFF. The CDR3 DNA reads as TGTGCTAGCAGCTTCGGGGAAAACACTGAAGCTTTCTTT.